Only a few counts were recorded for the clone carrying this TCR beta chain. Its antigen remains unidentified. Attachment of unique molecular identifiers to individual cDNA molecules was performed in the library. In the authors' methods: Samples ranged from about 23,224 to 690,600 TCRs, with a median of around 100,000. TCRdb re-called the RACE reads through MiXCR, storing one row per CDR3 protein. TCRdb's processing, not the authors' own work, is the source of the V and J calls. Of some 50,000 distinct CDR3 sequences in the sample, around 4.5% were seen once. This entry comes from a study of human T cells and chemical hapten exposure. About the study: Variation in per-sample TCR yields came mainly from small pooled library volume differences. Findings and limits, study-wide: TCRs exceeding 1 in 1000 frequency stayed unchanged with DPC sensitization.

As for time point: healthy volunteer bleed at 2 weeks. The template was total RNA from unfractionated whole blood. CDR1 and CDR2 (germline): SGHRS, YFSETQ. V was clipped by 0 bases and J by 4 bases, with 9 bases between them. The CDR3 sequence is 14 residues long. The chain is built from TRBV5-1 and TRBJ2-3, with unresolved D. Sequencing used whole blood. This TCR came from a human donor in good health. Some clones in this sample may be carry-over from other donors' samples. The CDR3 loop is CASSLEARSDTQYF. The CDR3, as DNA: TGCGCCAGCAGCTTGGAGGCCAGATCAGATACGCAGTATTTT.